The present entry profiles one T cell receptor beta chain with its context. At one of its ends the junction is not consistent with the germline gene, which may arise from a read error. The sample originates from a study of blood T cell repertoires in COVID-19. The overall study: The United States, Italy and Spain provided the acute and convalescent COVID-19 samples.

The table came from immunoSEQ multiplex PCR; TCRdb's copy has only in-frame clones and leaves some out. This sample yields 300,000 to 450,000 clones, of which approximately 90% are seen a single time; less than 1.5% belongs to the top ten. Enrolled through a virtual design, the participants were between 18 and 89 years of age and came from about two dozen US areas. Cohort 3 recovery required two negative PCRs, clearance, or symptom resolution. This clonotype originated in a woman aged 18-29 years who had recovered from COVID-19. Sequencing was carried out using PBMCs or T cells enriched from blood (not recorded which).

CDR3 DNA: TGCGCCAGCAGTCAAGAGCGGATGCAGACAGGGAGGATTATCTCTGGAAACACCATATATTTT. It translates to CASSQERMQTGRIISGNTIYF. The chain couples TRBV4-1 to TRBJ1-3; 7 positions agree with TRBD1. CDR1 and CDR2 (germline): MGHRA, YSYEKL. This CDR3 comprises 21 residues.